Following are 18 T cell receptor beta chains from one sample sequenced in a study of neurological immune-mediated disorders (dated by TCRdb to 2018 to 2020). Library creation used 5' RACE. Sequencing was performed on an Illumina HiSeq 2500. TCRdb redid the processing of the public reads, applying fastp at Q25 and MiXCR, and retained in-frame beta chains. Each record represents a unique CDR3 protein, reported with the most common genes and DNA among its rows. Recorded for this sample are some 95,000 distinct CDR3 sequences; roughly 4% of them occurred a single time. Roughly 6% of the sample comes from the top ten. The sequencing input was PBMCs. These receptor sequences come from a woman aged 18-35 years with multiple sclerosis.

In its sample, this clonotype was seen many times. This chain links TRBV7-8 with TRBJ1-2, with 10 bases identical to TRBD1. Germline V gene lookup returns CDR1 SGHVS and CDR2 FQNEAQ. V trimming: 5 bases; J trimming: 8 bases; junction bases outside the gene matches: 14. The length of the CDR3 is 16 residues. The CDR3 region is CASSPRRQGAPGGYTF. The DNA of the CDR3 is TGTGCCAGCAGCCCCCGGAGACAGGGGGCGCCGGGAGGCTACACCTTC. The entire variable domain, with the rest obtained from reference TRBV7-8 and TRBJ1-2, is as follows: GAGVSQSPRYKVAKRGQDVALRCDPISGHVSLFWYQQALGQGPEFLTYFQNEAQLDKSGLPSDRFFAERPEGSVSTLKIQRTQQEDSAVYLCASSPRRQGAPGGYTFGSGTRLTVV.

This clonotype came up many times. The chain combines TRBV20-1 with TRBJ2-5, with TRBD2 as a possible D gene (6 bases). Trimming cost V 4 bases and J 3 bases, with 9 bases left between them. Per the germline V gene, CDR1 is DFQATT and CDR2 is SNEGSKA (reference sequence). The CDR3 totals 12 residues. Here the CDR3 DNA reads TGCAGTGCTATTGGCGGGAAAGAGACCCAGTACTTC. This translates into CSAIGGKETQYF.

At least ten counts were recorded for this clonotype. V usage is TRBV3-1 and J usage is TRBJ1-1; D unresolved. This CDR3 region has 14 residues. V lost 7 bases and J 3 bases, leaving 15 bases between the germline ends. Per germline, CDR1 LGHDT and CDR2 YNNKEL (reference sequence). The CDR3 sequence: CASTETGSHTEAFF. DNA of the CDR3: TGTGCCAGCACCGAAACGGGTAGCCACACTGAAGCTTTCTTT.

Ten or more counts support this clonotype. The chain recombines TRBV3-1 with TRBJ2-3, with TRBD2 matching 7 bases. Trimming at V came to 4 bases and at J to 1 base, leaving 8 bases not matched to a gene. The CDR3 has 16 residues. Germline V CDR1 and CDR2: LGHDT, YNNKEL (reference sequence). Here the CDR3 reads CASSPWAGEGTDTQYF. In DNA, the CDR3 is TGTGCCAGCAGCCCCTGGGCGGGGGAAGGCACAGATACGCAGTATTTT.

This clonotype appeared many times. This chain joins TRBV20-1 and TRBJ2-3, with TRBD2 matching 8 bases. Germline assignment: CDR1 DFQATT and CDR2 SNEGSKA (reference sequence). With V trimmed by 1 base and J by 4 bases, 7 bases remained unmatched. The CDR3 length is 15 residues. The CDR3 nucleotides are TGCAGTGCTAGAGGTGCTAGCGGGTCGGCAGATACGCAGTATTTT. It yields the protein CSARGASGSADTQYF.

This clonotype has at least ten counts. This chain connects TRBV12-3 or TRBV12-4 to TRBJ1-2; 7 bases match TRBD1. The junction had 12 bases not matched to a gene; V was cut back by 7 bases and J by 4 bases. The CDR3 sequence is 15 residues long. The CDR3 loop reads CASKAGTDALYGYTF. The CDR3 bases are TGTGCCAGCAAGGCTGGGACAGACGCGCTCTATGGCTACACCTTC.

This clonotype was seen many times. The chain combines TRBV19 with TRBJ1-1; TRBD1 is a possible D gene (6 bases). The V gene lost 6 bases and the J gene lost 4 bases, with 12 bases spanning the gap. The V gene's germline CDR1 is LNHDA and CDR2 SQIVND (reference sequence). The CDR3 consists of 13 residues. The chain's CDR3 is CASRAGAGTEAFF. The CDR3 coding sequence is TGTGCCAGTAGGGCAGGGGCGGGCACTGAAGCTTTCTTT.

This clonotype showed up many times. This chain links TRBV4-2 with TRBJ2-2; 9 bases map to TRBD1. The CDR3 sequence is 16 residues long. With 4 bases clipped from V and 5 bases from J, the junction kept 8 bases outside the gene matches. From germline, CDR1 is LGHNA and CDR2 YNFKEQ. CDR3 DNA: TGTGCCAGCAGCCGAATTACAGGGGGCGCAACCGGGGAGCTGTTTTTT. This codes for CASSRITGGATGELFF.

The chain recombines TRBV20-1 with TRBJ2-1; no clear D. Per the germline V gene, CDR1 is DFQATT and CDR2 is SNEGSKA (reference sequence). The CDR3 runs 13 residues. V shed 5 bases and J shed 7 bases, with 15 bases lying between them. CDR3 loop: CSAPRTEINEQFF. CDR3 bases: TGCAGTGCTCCCCGGACGGAGATAAATGAGCAGTTCTTC.

In this sample, this clonotype turned up many times. V gene TRBV2 combines with J gene TRBJ2-1; D possibly corresponds to TRBD2 (5 bases). Germline V CDR1 and CDR2: SNHLY, FYNNEI. The CDR3 length is 15 residues. The V end was cut by 8 bases, the J end by 3 bases, with 17 bases between. CDR3 bases: TGTGCCAGCCGGAGGAGTTGGGATGTCTACAATGAGCAGTTCTTC. Translation: CASRRSWDVYNEQFF.

This clonotype was observed many times. The chain joins TRBV12-3 or TRBV12-4 to TRBJ2-2; D gene unclear. V gave up 2 bases and J gave up 4 bases, with 11 bases separating them. CDR3 length: 15 amino acids. The CDR3 DNA follows: TGTGCCAGCAGTTTAATCCCAGAGATCACCGGGGAGCTGTTTTTT. The encoded protein is CASSLIPEITGELFF.

In its sample, this clonotype was seen many times. V usage is TRBV10-2 and J usage is TRBJ2-7; 7 positions agree with TRBD1. The CDR3 loop spans 14 amino acids. Germline V gene sequence: CDR1 WSHSY, CDR2 SAAADI. The V segment lost 3 bases and the J segment 2 bases; nucleotides outside the gene matches: 4. CDR3 sequence: CASSERTGPYEQYF. The DNA for the CDR3 is TGCGCCAGCAGTGAAAGGACAGGTCCCTACGAGCAGTACTTC.

This clonotype was counted many times. The rearrangement joins TRBV6-5 to TRBJ1-4; D unresolved. The CDR3 runs 16 residues. Germline values: CDR1 MNHEY, CDR2 SVGAGI. CDR3 region: CAKTPGREGFNEKLFF. In DNA, the CDR3 is TGTGCAAAGACCCCCGGGAGGGAGGGATTCAATGAAAAACTGTTTTTT.

This clonotype was seen repeatedly, ten times or more. The J gene is TRBJ2-7, the V gene TRBV12-3 or TRBV12-4; D is unclear. The CDR3 is 13 residues long. Deletions cut 5 bases from V and 8 bases from J, with 16 bases between. CDR3 bases: TGTGCCAGCAGTCCCGGACCAGACTGGAAGCAGTACTTC. This gives the protein CASSPGPDWKQYF.

The table lists this clonotype with many counts. V usage is TRBV20-1 and J usage is TRBJ1-5; 7 nucleotides agree with TRBD1. Germline V gene lookup returns CDR1 DFQATT and CDR2 SNEGSKA (reference sequence). This CDR3 region has 17 residues. The V segment lost 0 bases and the J segment 0 bases; nucleotides outside the gene matches: 8. The CDR3, as DNA: TGCAGTGCTAGAGATGCGAGACAGGGAGGTAGCAATCAGCCCCAGCATTTT. Encoded protein: CSARDARQGGSNQPQHF.

This clonotype came up many times. This sequence joins TRBV6-1 and TRBJ1-2; D may be TRBD1 (5 bases). This CDR3 comprises 14 residues. Between the trimmed V and J ends, which lost 5 bases and 4 bases, there was a span of 14 bases. Germline V gene sequence: CDR1 MNHNS, CDR2 SASEGT. The CDR3 spells CASSHNSGSYGYTF. CDR3 bases: TGTGCCAGCAGTCACAATTCAGGGTCCTATGGCTACACCTTC.

The table lists this clonotype with many counts. Here the CDR3 DNA reads TGTGCCTGGAAACAGGACAGGGCGGTGAATTCACCCCTCCACTTT. Protein: CAWKQDRAVNSPLHF. This sequence joins TRBV30 and TRBJ1-6; 8 bases map to TRBD1. CDR1 is GTSNPN and CDR2 is SVGIG in the germline V gene (reference sequence). With 4 bases clipped from V and 7 bases from J, the junction kept 9 bases outside the gene matches. The CDR3 spans 15 residues.

There are many counts of this clonotype. This chain uses TRBV20-1 with TRBJ2-3; TRBD1 matches at 9 bases. This CDR3 has 16 residues. Per germline, CDR1 DFQATT and CDR2 SNEGSKA (reference sequence). V gave up 1 base and J gave up 4 bases; unmatched junction bases: 9. As DNA, the CDR3 is TGCAGTGCTAGAGGACCGGGACAGGGAAGTGCAGATACGCAGTATTTT. It encodes CSARGPGQGSADTQYF.